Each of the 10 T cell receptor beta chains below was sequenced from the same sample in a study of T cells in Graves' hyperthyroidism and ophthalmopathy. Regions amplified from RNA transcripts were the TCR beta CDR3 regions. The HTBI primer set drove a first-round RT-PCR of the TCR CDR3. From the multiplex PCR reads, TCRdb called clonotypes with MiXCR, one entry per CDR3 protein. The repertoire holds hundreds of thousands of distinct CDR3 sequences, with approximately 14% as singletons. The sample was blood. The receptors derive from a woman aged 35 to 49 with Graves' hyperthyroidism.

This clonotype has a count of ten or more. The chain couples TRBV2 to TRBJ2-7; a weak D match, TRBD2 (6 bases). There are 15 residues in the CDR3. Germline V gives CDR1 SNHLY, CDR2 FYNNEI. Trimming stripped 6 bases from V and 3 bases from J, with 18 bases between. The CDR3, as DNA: TGTGCCAGCAGCATTCGACTAGACGCCAACTACGAGCAGTACTTC. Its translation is CASSIRLDANYEQYF.

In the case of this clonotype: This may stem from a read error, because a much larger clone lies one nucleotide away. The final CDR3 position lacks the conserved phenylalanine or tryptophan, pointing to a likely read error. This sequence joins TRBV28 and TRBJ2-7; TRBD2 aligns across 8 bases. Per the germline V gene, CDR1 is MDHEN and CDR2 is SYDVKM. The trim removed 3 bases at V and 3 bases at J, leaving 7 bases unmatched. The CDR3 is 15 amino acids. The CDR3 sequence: CASSLYSSGNYEQYL. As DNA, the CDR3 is TGTGCCAGCAGTTTGTACAGTAGCGGGAACTACGAGCAGTACCTC.

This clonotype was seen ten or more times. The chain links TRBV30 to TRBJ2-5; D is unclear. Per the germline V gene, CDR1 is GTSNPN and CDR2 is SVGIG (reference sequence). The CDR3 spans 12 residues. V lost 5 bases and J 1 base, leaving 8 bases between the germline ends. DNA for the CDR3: TGTGCCTGGGGTCGACCCCAAGAGACCCAGTACTTC. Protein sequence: CAWGRPQETQYF.

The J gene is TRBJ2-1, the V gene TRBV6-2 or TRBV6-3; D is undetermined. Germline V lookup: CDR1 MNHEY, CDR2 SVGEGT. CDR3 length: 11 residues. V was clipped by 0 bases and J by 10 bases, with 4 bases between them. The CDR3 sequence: CASSYSTEQFF. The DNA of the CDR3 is TGTGCCAGCAGTTACTCGACAGAGCAGTTCTTC.

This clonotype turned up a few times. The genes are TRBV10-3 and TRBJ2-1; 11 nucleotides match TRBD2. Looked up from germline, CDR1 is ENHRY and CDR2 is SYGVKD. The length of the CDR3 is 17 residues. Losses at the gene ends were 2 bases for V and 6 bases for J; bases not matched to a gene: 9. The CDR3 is CAISETVAGGPPNEQFF. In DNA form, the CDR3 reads TGTGCCATCAGTGAGACTGTAGCGGGAGGGCCCCCCAATGAGCAGTTCTTC.

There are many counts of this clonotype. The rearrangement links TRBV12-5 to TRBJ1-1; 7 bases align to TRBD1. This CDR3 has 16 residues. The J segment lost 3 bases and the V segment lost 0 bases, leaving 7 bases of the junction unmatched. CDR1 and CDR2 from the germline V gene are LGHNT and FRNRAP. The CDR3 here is CASGLVKRGLHTEAFF. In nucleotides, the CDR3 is TGTGCTAGTGGTTTGGTAAAAAGGGGGCTGCACACTGAAGCTTTCTTT.

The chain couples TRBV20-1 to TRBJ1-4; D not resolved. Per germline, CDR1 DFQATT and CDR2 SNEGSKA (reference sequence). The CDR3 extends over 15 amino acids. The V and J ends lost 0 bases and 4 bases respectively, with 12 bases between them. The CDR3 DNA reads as TGCAGTGCTAGAGATACGGTCGGTTTTAATGAAAAACTGTTTTTT. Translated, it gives CSARDTVGFNEKLFF.

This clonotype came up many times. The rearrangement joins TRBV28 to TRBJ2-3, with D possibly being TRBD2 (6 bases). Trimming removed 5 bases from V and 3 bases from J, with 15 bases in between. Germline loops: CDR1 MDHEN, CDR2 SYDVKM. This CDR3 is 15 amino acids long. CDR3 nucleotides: TGTGCCAGCAGTCCGCCCGCGGGGTTGACAGATACGCAGTATTTT. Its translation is CASSPPAGLTDTQYF.

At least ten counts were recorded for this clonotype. In nucleotides, the CDR3 is TGTGCCACCAGTGGAGAAACAGGCTCCTATGGCTACACCTTC. Its protein product is CATSGETGSYGYTF. This chain joins TRBV24-1 and TRBJ1-2, with a possible D match to TRBD1 (5 bases). CDR3 size: 14 residues. CDR1 and CDR2 from the germline V gene are KGHDR and SFDVKD. Trimming shortened V by 5 bases and J by 4 bases, and 13 bases separated the two germline ends.

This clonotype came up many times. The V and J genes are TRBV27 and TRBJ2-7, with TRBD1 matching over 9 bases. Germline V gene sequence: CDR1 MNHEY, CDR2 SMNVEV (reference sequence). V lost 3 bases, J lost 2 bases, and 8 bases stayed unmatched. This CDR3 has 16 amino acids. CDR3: CASSFSTGTGPYEQYF. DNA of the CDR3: TGTGCCAGCAGTTTCTCCACCGGGACAGGGCCCTACGAGCAGTACTTC.